The 25 T cell receptor beta chains reported below all come from one sample, sequenced in a study of cytomegalovirus exposure and HLA in healthy donors. Primers included in the PCR were 60 Vbeta and 13 Jbeta primers. Libraries were prepared by immunoSEQ multiplex PCR; TCRdb keeps only in-frame clonotypes and omits some of them. The repertoire holds some 170,000 clones, 80% to 85% seen once, with roughly 0.99% in the top ten. Sequenced: PBMCs. These receptors were taken from a girl aged 2 to 9 in good health and CMV-seropositive.

This clone was counted a few times. Additional DNA sequences in this sample encode the identical CDR3. The genes are TRBV10-3 and TRBJ1-2, with unresolved D. CDR3 length equals 11 residues. V lost 0 bases and J 7 bases, leaving 3 bases between the germline ends. The germline gives CDR1 ENHRY, CDR2 SYGVKD. The CDR3, as DNA: TGTGCCATCAGTGAGTCTCGTGGCTACACCTTC. This encodes CAISESRGYTF.

CDR3 residues: CASSSVAGERTGELFF. As DNA, the CDR3 is TGTGCCAGCAGTTCGGTAGCGGGGGAGAGGACCGGGGAGCTGTTTTTT. The chain links TRBV27 to TRBJ2-2; 9 bases line up with TRBD2. The CDR3 runs to 16 residues. Trimming removed 4 bases from V and 5 bases from J; junction bases left unmatched: 8. CDR1 MNHEY and CDR2 SMNVEV come from the germline V gene (reference sequence).

The chain recombines TRBV29-1 with TRBJ2-1; a possible D gene is TRBD2 (6 bases). Germline V gene sequence: CDR1 SQVTM, CDR2 ANQGSEA. Trimming shortened V by 6 bases and J by 0 bases, and 21 bases separated the two germline ends. There are 17 residues in the CDR3. The CDR3 spells CSVSTGDSESSYNEQFF. Here the CDR3 DNA reads TGCAGCGTCTCGACGGGGGATAGCGAGAGCTCCTACAATGAGCAGTTCTTC.

The rearrangement uses TRBV2 and TRBJ1-1, with D perhaps TRBD1 (6 bases). CDR1 and CDR2 (germline): SNHLY, FYNNEI. The CDR3 runs to 13 residues. Trimming pared 5 bases from V and 8 bases from J, leaving 15 bases between. CDR3: CASSQEQGDEAFF. The CDR3 nucleotides read TGTGCCAGCAGTCAAGAACAGGGAGACGAAGCTTTCTTT.

The chain combines TRBV14 with TRBJ2-7; 10 bases align to TRBD2. This CDR3 is built from 16 residues. V gave up 1 base and J gave up 2 bases; unmatched junction bases: 5. CDR1 and CDR2 from the germline V gene are SGHDN and FVKESK. CDR3 sequence (DNA): TGTGCCAGCAGCCAAGTTGAACTAGCGGGGACCTACGAGCAGTACTTC. Protein sequence: CASSQVELAGTYEQYF.

The chain couples TRBV9 to TRBJ2-2, with 7 nucleotides matching TRBD1. The CDR3 covers 13 residues. The germline V gene encodes CDR1 SGDLS and CDR2 YYNGEE. The junction had 4 bases not matched to a gene; V was cut back by 3 bases and J by 8 bases. CDR3: CASSAPDRGELFF. The DNA of the CDR3 is TGTGCCAGCAGCGCCCCGGACAGGGGGGAGCTGTTTTTT.

The genes are TRBV5-6 and TRBJ2-1; a possible D gene is TRBD2 (6 bases). With 2 bases removed from V and 7 bases from J, the gap between germline ends came to 10 bases. The CDR3 covers 13 residues. CDR1 and CDR2 from the germline V gene are SGHDT and YYEEEE. CDR3 nucleotide sequence: TGTGCCAGCAGCTTAGCCCTAGCGAATGAGCAGTTCTTC. Protein product: CASSLALANEQFF.

This chain connects TRBV7-9 to TRBJ2-3; D perhaps matches TRBD2 (5 bases). Germline values: CDR1 SEHNR, CDR2 FQNEAQ (reference sequence). V shed 0 bases and J shed 7 bases, with 8 bases lying between them. This CDR3 is 13 amino acids long. The CDR3 DNA is TGTGCCAGCAGCTTAGCCCCCGGGAATACGCAGTATTTT. Translating it yields CASSLAPGNTQYF. Variable domain in full (rest from reference TRBV7-9 and TRBJ2-3): DTGVSQNPRHKITKRGQNVTFRCDPISEHNRLYWYRQTLGQGPEFLTYFQNEAQLEKSRLLSDRFSAERPKGSFSTLEIQRTEQGDSAMYLCASSLAPGNTQYFGPGTRLTVL.

This clone was found once. The CDR3 region has the DNA TGTGCCAGCAGCTTAGGAGGCACCGGGGAGCTGTTTTTT. Its protein product is CASSLGGTGELFF. This sequence joins TRBV7-3 and TRBJ2-2; maybe TRBD2 (5 bases). The CDR3 spans 13 residues. Germline assignment: CDR1 SGHTA and CDR2 FQGTGA. V was trimmed by 2 bases and J by 4 bases, leaving 5 bases between them. The full variable domain, with the rest looked up from reference TRBV7-3 and TRBJ2-2, is GAGVSQTPSNKVTEKGKYVELRCDPISGHTALYWYRQSLGQGPEFLIYFQGTGAADDSGLPNDRFFAVRPEGSVSTLKIQRTERGDSAVYLCASSLGGTGELFFGEGSRLTVL.

The V call is TRBV30, the J call TRBJ2-7, with D unclear. V was cut by 5 bases and J by 9 bases, with 17 bases left in between. CDR1 GTSNPN and CDR2 SVGIG come from the germline V gene (reference sequence). CDR3 size: 12 residues. The CDR3 sequence is CAWEAASLGQYF. CDR3 nucleotide sequence: TGTGCCTGGGAGGCTGCGAGCCTGGGGCAGTACTTC.

The V gene is TRBV10-2, the J gene TRBJ2-7; tentative D call: TRBD2 (6 bases). V lost 7 bases and J 0 bases, leaving 16 bases between the germline ends. The germline gives CDR1 WSHSY, CDR2 SAAADI. There are 15 residues in the CDR3. CDR3 region: CASIIGGKSSYEQYF. CDR3 nucleotides: TGCGCCAGCATAATTGGCGGGAAGAGCTCCTACGAGCAGTACTTC.

The rearrangement links TRBV9 to TRBJ2-5; D possibly corresponds to TRBD2 (6 bases). TRBJ2-7 matches the DNA end more closely, so the J call is doubtful. The length of the CDR3 is 13 residues. Germline V gives CDR1 SGDLS, CDR2 YYNGEE. CDR3 nucleotide sequence: TGTGCCAGCAGCCCGGGGGTAGCCTACGAGCAGTACTTC. Residues: CASSPGVAYEQYF.

A few counts support this clone. The rearrangement links TRBV19 to TRBJ1-1, with D possibly matching TRBD1 (6 bases). With 4 bases removed from V and 5 bases from J, the gap between germline ends came to 11 bases. The germline CDR1 and CDR2 sequences are LNHDA and SQIVND (reference sequence). The CDR3 consists of 13 residues. For the CDR3, the DNA is TGTGCCAGTAGTAAGGGGGTCGGAACTGAAGCTTTCTTT. Translation: CASSKGVGTEAFF.

The chain has TRBV30 and TRBJ2-1, with TRBD2 matching 12 bases. J gave up 10 bases and V 8 bases, and 15 bases lay outside the gene matches. The germline V gene encodes CDR1 GTSNPN and CDR2 SVGIG (reference sequence). The CDR3 is 15 amino acids. The CDR3 loop is CALSSGRAGGGEQFF. DNA of the CDR3: TGTGCCCTATCTAGCGGGAGGGCGGGAGGGGGGGAGCAGTTCTTC. The full variable domain, in which reference TRBV30 and TRBJ2-1 provide the parts outside the CDR3, is SQTIHQWPATLVQPVGSPLSLECTVEGTSNPNLYWYRQAAGRGLQLLFYSVGIGQISSEVPQNLSASRPQDRQFILSSKKLLLSDSGFYLCALSSGRAGGGEQFFGPGTRLTVL.

The V gene is TRBV19, the J gene TRBJ2-1; 13 positions agree with TRBD2. CDR1 LNHDA and CDR2 SQIVND come from the germline V gene (reference sequence). The CDR3 is 17 amino acids. Trimming cost V 4 bases and J 4 bases; bases outside gene matches: 7. CDR3 DNA: TGTGCCAGTAGTAGTTCCGGGACTAGCGGGGTTTACAATGAGCAGTTCTTC. This translates into CASSSSGTSGVYNEQFF.

The rearrangement links TRBV30 to TRBJ2-2, with TRBD1 as a possible D gene (6 bases). The V gene lost 5 bases and the J gene lost 5 bases, with 6 bases spanning the gap. CDR3 length equals 11 residues. CDR1 and CDR2 (germline): GTSNPN, SVGIG (reference sequence). The CDR3 loop is CAWDRTGELFF. The CDR3 bases are TGTGCCTGGGACAGGACCGGGGAGCTGTTTTTT. Using reference TRBV30 and TRBJ2-2 for the parts outside the CDR3, the full variable domain is SQTIHQWPATLVQPVGSPLSLECTVEGTSNPNLYWYRQAAGRGLQLLFYSVGIGQISSEVPQNLSASRPQDRQFILSSKKLLLSDSGFYLCAWDRTGELFFGEGSRLTVL.

This clone was recorded once. This chain uses TRBV30 with TRBJ1-5; D unresolved. Germline CDR1 GTSNPN, CDR2 SVGIG (reference sequence). The CDR3 is 14 residues long. The ends were cut back, 0 bases at V and 7 bases at J, with 13 bases in the middle. The DNA for the CDR3 is TGTGCCTGGAGTGTACGGTATCCCGGGCAGCCCCAGCATTTT. The encoded protein is CAWSVRYPGQPQHF.

The chain carries TRBV9 and TRBJ2-2; D unclear. Germline-derived CDR1 and CDR2 are SGDLS and YYNGEE. The CDR3 length is 15 residues. Between the trimmed V and J ends, which lost 1 base and 1 base, there was a span of 8 bases. The CDR3 loop is CASSVYSKNTGELFF. The CDR3, as DNA: TGTGCCAGCAGCGTATATAGCAAGAACACCGGGGAGCTGTTTTTT.

This clone was counted only a few times. The chain combines TRBV4-1 with TRBJ2-7; 12 bases align to TRBD2. With 4 bases clipped from V and 3 bases from J, the junction kept 10 bases outside the gene matches. CDR3 size: 17 residues. Looked up from germline, CDR1 is MGHRA and CDR2 is YSYEKL. The CDR3: CASSPLPSGRGGYEQYF. The DNA for the CDR3 is TGCGCCAGCAGCCCCCTTCCTAGCGGGAGGGGGGGCTACGAGCAGTACTTC.

This clone was detected a few times. The V and J genes are TRBV6-1 and TRBJ2-7, with D maybe TRBD2 (6 bases). Germline V lookup: CDR1 MNHNS, CDR2 SASEGT. CDR3 length equals 13 residues. V lost 3 bases and J lost 4, with 10 bases in between. The CDR3 reads CASSELATYEQYF. The CDR3 DNA is TGTGCCAGCAGTGAGCTAGCGACTTACGAGCAGTACTTC.

The chain combines TRBV28 with TRBJ1-5; 7 positions agree with TRBD1. Germline assignment: CDR1 MDHEN and CDR2 SYDVKM. Trimming at V came to 2 bases and at J to 4 bases, leaving 5 bases not matched to a gene. The CDR3 is 15 residues long. The CDR3 DNA is TGTGCCAGCAGTTTACGTAGGGGGCTGAATCAGCCCCAGCATTTT. This encodes CASSLRRGLNQPQHF.

A remark on this clone: At one end the junction does not follow the germline gene, possibly because of a read error. The rearrangement uses TRBV6-5 and TRBJ1-2, with TRBD1 as a possible D gene (5 bases). Germline V CDR1 and CDR2: MNHEY, SVGAGI. The CDR3 covers 13 residues. For the CDR3, the DNA is TGTGCCAGCAGTTGGGGGGGAGGGGATGGCTACCCCTTC. Its translation is CASSWGGGDGYPF.

The chain combines TRBV19 with TRBJ2-3; 8 bases align to TRBD2. There are 16 residues in the CDR3. Germline assignment: CDR1 LNHDA and CDR2 SQIVND (reference sequence). The junction had 7 bases not matched to a gene; V was cut back by 5 bases and J by 0 bases. Here the CDR3 reads CASSPGGGSSTDTQYF. DNA for the CDR3: TGTGCCAGTAGTCCCGGCGGGGGGTCTAGCACAGATACGCAGTATTTT. The complete variable domain, with remaining parts taken from reference TRBV19 and TRBJ2-3, reads DGGITQSPKYLFRKEGQNVTLSCEQNLNHDAMYWYRQDPGQGLRLIYYSQIVNDFQKGDIAEGYSVSREKKESFPLTVTSAQKNPTAFYLCASSPGGGSSTDTQYFGPGTRLTVL.

The V and J genes are TRBV5-1 and TRBJ1-2; no firm D call. Per the germline V gene, CDR1 is SGHRS and CDR2 is YFSETQ. With 0 bases removed from V and 6 bases from J, the gap between germline ends came to 9 bases. The CDR3 totals 13 residues. The CDR3 sequence is CASSLEESDGYTF. As DNA, the CDR3 is TGCGCCAGCAGCTTGGAGGAGTCAGATGGCTACACCTTC.

V usage is TRBV30 and J usage is TRBJ2-3, with 7 bases fitting TRBD1. The V gene's germline CDR1 is GTSNPN and CDR2 SVGIG (reference sequence). The CDR3 spans 16 residues. With 0 bases clipped from V and 6 bases from J, the junction kept 12 bases outside the gene matches. The CDR3 spells CAWSVRGQGVGDTQYF. The CDR3 DNA reads as TGTGCCTGGAGTGTACGAGGCCAGGGGGTTGGGGATACGCAGTATTTT.